This is a list of T cell receptor beta chains from one sample in a study of regulatory dendritic cells for organ transplantation. The method was immunoSEQ multiplex PCR; TCRdb's version includes in-frame clones alone and lacks a portion of them. The sample includes tens of thousands of clones, approximately 82% of them seen just once. The source material was naive CD8+ T cells from blood. Receptors were obtained from a human donor in good health. Each CDR3 is given with its conserved first and last residue. D genes are given only for firm matches.

j_call,d_call,v_call,cdr3_aa
TRBJ1-1,.,TRBV5-5,CASSLGAGNTEAFF
TRBJ1-2,.,TRBV9,CASSNPIHRVEDGYTF
TRBJ1-1,TRBD1,TRBV15,CATGEWTGNTEAFF
TRBJ2-7,.,TRBV19,CASSPLRREGRPYEQYF
TRBJ2-3,.,TRBV10-2,CASSVFSKGVGTDTQYF
TRBJ2-5,.,TRBV28,CASSPSESSKKWGTQYF
TRBJ1-6,TRBD1,TRBV2,CASRAGTGVYVGSPLHF
TRBJ2-7,.,TRBV7-2,CASSFYGPPYEQYF
TRBJ2-7,.,TRBV27,CASSFAQGQVYEQYF
TRBJ2-6,TRBD1,TRBV5-1,CASSPTGFGANVLTF
TRBJ2-7,.,TRBV7-2,CASSLAVSGSEQYF
TRBJ2-6,TRBD1,TRBV5-1,CASSLLGQGSSGANVLTF
TRBJ1-1,.,TRBV5-5,CASSLSQSTEAFF
TRBJ2-1,TRBD2,TRBV7-9,CASSGWTSHNEQFF
TRBJ1-1,.,TRBV2,CASTRNADTEAFF
TRBJ2-3,TRBD1,TRBV27,CASSFLGQGTDTQYF
TRBJ1-1,TRBD1,TRBV7-3,CASSPQGGTEAFF
TRBJ2-7,.,TRBV5-6,CASSQDGPGTYEQYF
TRBJ1-1,TRBD1,TRBV11-1,CASSPGTGGTEAFF